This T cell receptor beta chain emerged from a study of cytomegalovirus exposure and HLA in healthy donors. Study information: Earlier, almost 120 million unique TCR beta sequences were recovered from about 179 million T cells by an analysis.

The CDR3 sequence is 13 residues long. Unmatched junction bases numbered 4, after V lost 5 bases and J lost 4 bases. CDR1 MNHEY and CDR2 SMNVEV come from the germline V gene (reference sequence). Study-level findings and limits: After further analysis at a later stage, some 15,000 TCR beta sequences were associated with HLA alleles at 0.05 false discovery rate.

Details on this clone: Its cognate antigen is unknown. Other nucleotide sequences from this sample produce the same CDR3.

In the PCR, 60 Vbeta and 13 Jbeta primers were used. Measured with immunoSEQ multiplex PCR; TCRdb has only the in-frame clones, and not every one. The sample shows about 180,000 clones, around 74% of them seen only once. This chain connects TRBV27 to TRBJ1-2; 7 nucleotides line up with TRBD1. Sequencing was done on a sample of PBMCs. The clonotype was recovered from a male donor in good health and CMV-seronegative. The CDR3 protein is CASSPRTGYGYTF. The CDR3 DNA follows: TGTGCCAGCAGTCCCCGGACAGGCTATGGCTACACCTTC.